This T cell receptor (beta chain) was sequenced in a study of shared clonotypes between healthy human individuals. Whole-study findings and limits: The study generally estimated greater richness for naive than memory subsets. Between a handful of donors, naive CD4 clonotypes were shared at a level of about 5%. Blood alone was sampled, and tissue repertoires likely differ.

With respect to this clone: Its specificity is not known.

The genomic DNA of each subset was split evenly across several immunoSEQ plates. Using immunoSEQ multiplex PCR, the repertoire was profiled, and TCRdb retains in-frame clones only, with some absent. The sample holds around 2,000,000 clones, 85% to 95% seen once. The ends were cut back, 1 base at V and 8 bases at J, with 12 bases in the middle. CDR3 length: 14 amino acids. CDR1 is SGHNT, CDR2 YYREEE, per germline (reference sequence). The TCR sequence derives from a man between 18 and 29 years old in good health. The chain is built from TRBV5-4 and TRBJ1-4; perhaps TRBD1 as D (5 bases). Sequenced material: naive CD4+ T cells sorted from blood. Subset of the sample: CD45RA+ positively selected. CDR3 bases: TGTGCCAGCAGCTTGTTCCAGGGCCCCGAAAAACTGTTTTTT. As protein: CASSLFQGPEKLFF.